The 24 T cell receptor beta chains given below trace back to one sample, sequenced in a study of cytomegalovirus exposure and HLA in healthy donors. PCR primers comprised 60 Vbeta and 13 Jbeta primers. Libraries were prepared by immunoSEQ multiplex PCR; TCRdb keeps only in-frame clonotypes and omits some of them. The sample yields around 100,000 clones, around four fifths seen once. Specimen: PBMCs. The receptors derive from a man aged 25-45 years in good health and CMV-seropositive.

The V gene is TRBV6-5, the J gene TRBJ1-6, with D possibly being TRBD1 (6 bases). Germline CDR1 is MNHEY and CDR2 is SVGAGI. The CDR3 is 15 residues long. V shed 2 bases and J shed 10 bases, with 15 bases lying between them. CDR3 in DNA: TGTGCCAGCAGTTACGGGCGGGGGGCGCAGTCACCCCTCCACTTT. Encoded protein: CASSYGRGAQSPLHF.

The chain has TRBV21-1 and TRBJ1-1. TRBV21-1 is shown as a pseudogene. The length of the CDR3 is 13 residues. The CDR3 DNA sequence: TGTGCCAGCAATTCACATGAGGACACTGAAGCTTTCTTT. Encoded protein: CASNSHEDTEAFF.

There are a few counts of this clone. V is TRBV11-3 and J is TRBJ1-2; D is perhaps TRBD1 (6 bases). The CDR3 is 14 residues long. Germline lookup yields CDR1 SGHNT and CDR2 YENEEA. With 0 bases removed from V and 8 bases from J, the gap between germline ends came to 13 bases. The CDR3 DNA is TGTGCCAGCAGCTTAGATCCCACAGGGTTGGGCTACACCTTC. Translating gives CASSLDPTGLGYTF.

J is TRBJ2-1 and V is TRBV5-1; TRBD2 agrees at 13 bases. Losses at the gene ends were 1 base for V and 0 bases for J; bases not matched to a gene: 10. The CDR3 extends over 20 amino acids. Germline loops: CDR1 SGHRS, CDR2 YFSETQ. CDR3 nucleotides: TGCGCCAGCAGCTTGTGGTGGACTAGCGGGAGCGCTAGCTCCTACAATGAGCAGTTCTTC. Residues: CASSLWWTSGSASSYNEQFF.

V and J are TRBV5-1 and TRBJ2-2; D gene uncertain. The CDR3 has 14 residues. The germline CDR1 and CDR2 sequences are SGHRS and YFSETQ. V dropped 4 bases and J dropped 6 bases, with 13 bases sitting between them. Written as DNA, the CDR3 is TGCGCCAGCAGCGCCACTGCGATCGCCGGGGAGCTGTTTTTT. As protein: CASSATAIAGELFF.

This chain uses TRBV4-1 with TRBJ2-1, with 9 bases fitting TRBD2. The CDR3 sequence is 15 residues long. Losses at the gene ends were 3 bases for V and 9 bases for J; bases not matched to a gene: 9. Germline CDR1 reads MGHRA; CDR2 reads YSYEKL. As DNA, the CDR3 is TGCGCCAGCAGCCATCCCGCCGGACTAGCGAGTGAGCAGTTCTTC. Translation: CASSHPAGLASEQFF.

This rearrangement joins TRBV4-1 to TRBJ1-4; a weak D match, TRBD1 (6 bases). V shed 0 bases and J shed 6 bases, with 14 bases lying between them. Germline values: CDR1 MGHRA, CDR2 YSYEKL. This CDR3 contains 16 residues. DNA of the CDR3: TGCGCCAGCAGCCAAGATATGGGACACCGATATGAAAAACTGTTTTTT. Protein product: CASSQDMGHRYEKLFF.

The gene calls are TRBV7-9 and TRBJ1-1; D might be TRBD1 (5 bases). Trimming removed 2 bases from V and 0 bases from J, with 16 bases in between. The CDR3 runs to 17 residues. The V gene's germline CDR1 is SEHNR and CDR2 FQNEAQ (reference sequence). The CDR3 protein is CASSLLLTDSMNTEAFF. The CDR3, as DNA: TGTGCCAGCAGCTTATTGTTGACAGATTCTATGAACACTGAAGCTTTCTTT.

In nucleotides, the CDR3 is TGCGCCAGCAGCTTGGGGGCTGGGAGTGAAAAACTGTTTTTT. It encodes CASSLGAGSEKLFF. The chain recombines TRBV5-1 with TRBJ1-4, with D unclear. V was cut by 0 bases and J by 7 bases, with 10 bases left in between. Germline CDR1 is SGHRS and CDR2 is YFSETQ. This CDR3 region has 14 residues.

This chain connects TRBV30 to TRBJ2-3, with D possibly TRBD2 on 6 matching bases. The length of the CDR3 is 15 residues. V was pared by 2 bases and J by 1 base, with 13 bases between. In germline, CDR1 is GTSNPN, CDR2 SVGIG (reference sequence). The CDR3 loop is CAWSKRLGGTDTQYF. Written as DNA, the CDR3 is TGTGCCTGGAGTAAACGACTAGGAGGCACAGATACGCAGTATTTT.

The count of this clone is one. The V gene is TRBV6-1, the J gene TRBJ2-1; 11 bases map to TRBD2. Germline loops: CDR1 MNHNS, CDR2 SASEGT. CDR3 length: 15 amino acids. V was clipped by 6 bases and J by 7 bases; unmatched bases: 8. CDR3 region: CASSAQLAGVNEQFF. The CDR3 region has the DNA TGTGCCAGCAGCGCCCAACTAGCGGGAGTAAATGAGCAGTTCTTC.

The V gene is TRBV5-1, the J gene TRBJ2-1; D is undetermined. Germline lookup yields CDR1 SGHRS and CDR2 YFSETQ. The CDR3 length is 13 residues. V was clipped by 7 bases and J by 0 bases, with 8 bases between them. The DNA for the CDR3 is TGCGCCAGCTCCCTTAGCTCCTACAATGAGCAGTTCTTC. It translates to CASSLSSYNEQFF. Combining the CDR3 with reference TRBV5-1 and TRBJ2-1 gives the whole variable domain KAGVTQTPRYLIKTRGQQVTLSCSPISGHRSVSWYQQTPGQGLQFLFEYFSETQRNKGNFPGRFSGRQFSNSRSEMNVSTLELGDSALYLCASSLSSYNEQFFGPGTRLTVL.

V is TRBV6-1 and J is TRBJ2-5, with TRBD1 matching 7 bases. This CDR3 is 14 amino acids long. CDR1 and CDR2 (germline): MNHNS, SASEGT. Losses at the gene ends were 4 bases for V and 2 bases for J; bases not matched to a gene: 4. The CDR3: CASSGGGQQETQYF. DNA for the CDR3: TGTGCCAGCAGTGGTGGGGGACAGCAAGAGACCCAGTACTTC.

The chain links TRBV11-2 to TRBJ2-7, with D possibly matching TRBD1 (5 bases). CDR3 size: 15 residues. Per the germline V gene, CDR1 is SGHAT and CDR2 is FQNNGV. V shed 2 bases and J shed 6 bases, with 17 bases lying between them. The CDR3, as DNA: TGTGCCAGCAGCTTATCGGCGCAGGGCAGCGCCGAGCAGTACTTC. It encodes CASSLSAQGSAEQYF.

The chain's CDR3 is CASGLRGTGELFF. As DNA, the CDR3 is TGTGCTAGTGGTTTGAGGGGGACCGGGGAGCTGTTTTTT. This chain joins TRBV12-5 and TRBJ2-2, with a weak D call TRBD1 (6 bases). The germline CDR1 and CDR2 sequences are LGHNT and FRNRAP. This CDR3 contains 13 residues. V lost 2 bases and J lost 5, with 6 bases in between.

The chain recombines TRBV7-2 with TRBJ2-1; 10 positions match TRBD2. Germline-derived CDR1 and CDR2 are SGHTA and FQGNSA. The CDR3 has 17 amino acids. V was clipped by 3 bases and J by 10 bases; unmatched bases: 15. As DNA, the CDR3 is TGTGCCAGCAGCTTGTCGAGCGGGAGGGCCAGAGGGAAGGAGCAGTTCTTC. Translating it yields CASSLSSGRARGKEQFF.

The chain links TRBV5-1 to TRBJ1-5; TRBD1 matches 7 bases. The CDR3 is 16 residues long. With 5 bases clipped from V and 0 bases from J, the junction kept 8 bases outside the gene matches. The germline CDR1 and CDR2 sequences are SGHRS and YFSETQ. This CDR3 reads CASRPGTANSNQPQHF. The CDR3 DNA sequence: TGCGCCAGCAGACCCGGGACAGCTAATAGCAATCAGCCCCAGCATTTT.

V usage is TRBV5-1 and J usage is TRBJ2-3; 11 positions agree with TRBD2. The germline V gene has CDR1 SGHRS and CDR2 YFSETQ. This CDR3 is built from 19 residues. V was pared by 2 bases and J by 1 base, with 12 bases of the junction left unmatched. CDR3 in DNA: TGCGCCAGCAGCTTACAGGGCGTTAGCGGGAGGGCCCGCACAGATACGCAGTATTTT. As protein: CASSLQGVSGRARTDTQYF.

V gene TRBV7-8 combines with J gene TRBJ2-7, with TRBD2 identical over 10 bases. CDR1 is SGHVS, CDR2 FQNEAQ, per germline. The CDR3 totals 15 residues. The ends lost 5 bases at V and 1 base at J; junction bases unmatched: 5. The CDR3 DNA is TGTGCCAGCAGCCAACGGACTAGCGGATCCTACGAGCAGTACTTC. As protein: CASSQRTSGSYEQYF.

J is TRBJ2-1 and V is TRBV7-6, with 9 bases fitting TRBD1. CDR3 length: 17 amino acids. The germline gives CDR1 SGHVS, CDR2 FNYEAQ. The J segment lost 7 bases and the V segment lost 5 bases, leaving 15 bases of the junction unmatched. CDR3 in amino acids: CASSLLRGEDRGNEQFF. The CDR3 DNA follows: TGTGCCAGCAGCCTCCTTAGGGGGGAGGACAGGGGAAATGAGCAGTTCTTC.

The genes are TRBV7-8 and TRBJ1-1; D is perhaps TRBD1 (6 bases). Trimming pared 5 bases from V and 3 bases from J, leaving 13 bases between. The CDR3 has 14 residues. Germline lookup yields CDR1 SGHVS and CDR2 FQNEAQ. CDR3 bases: TGTGCCAGCAGCCTCGATACAGGGCACACTGAAGCTTTCTTT. Amino acid sequence: CASSLDTGHTEAFF.

This rearrangement joins TRBV19 to TRBJ2-3, with D possibly matching TRBD2 (5 bases). V lost 5 bases, J lost 2 bases, and 11 bases lay in between. Germline V CDR1 and CDR2: LNHDA, SQIVND (reference sequence). The CDR3 has 14 amino acids. The CDR3 protein is CASSFPRDTDTQYF. Here the CDR3 DNA reads TGTGCCAGTAGTTTTCCCCGGGACACAGATACGCAGTATTTT.

The J gene is TRBJ2-7, the V gene TRBV15; 9 bases match TRBD2. The CDR3 spans 14 residues. The ends lost 6 bases at V and 5 bases at J; junction bases unmatched: 8. Germline values: CDR1 LNHNV, CDR2 YYDKDF (reference sequence). The CDR3, as DNA: TGTGCCACCAGGGGCGGGAGGGCTGGTGACGAGCAGTACTTC. This gives the protein CATRGGRAGDEQYF.

The gene calls are TRBV7-6 and TRBJ2-7, with D perhaps matching TRBD2 (7 bases). The CDR3 length is 15 residues. Germline values: CDR1 SGHVS, CDR2 FNYEAQ. V lost 5 bases and J lost 2, with 16 bases in between. The CDR3, as DNA: TGTGCCAGCAGCCTAGGGGGGGAGGGGACCTACGAGCAGTACTTC. Its translation: CASSLGGEGTYEQYF.